What follows are 32 T cell receptor beta chains derived from one specimen sequenced in a study of T-cell reconstitution after alpha-beta-depleted transplantation in children (dated by TCRdb to the mid-2010s). The receptor library was made with PCR. The instrument was an Illumina HiSeq 2500. Molecular barcoding was employed in the preparation of TCR libraries, with unique molecular identifiers being used to normalize TCRbeta repertoire quantification. In-frame beta chains were kept once TCRdb had trimmed the public reads at Q25 with fastp and called clones with MiXCR. Under each unique CDR3 protein, matching rows form one entry showing the most common genes and DNA. The sample table records 150,000 to 200,000 distinct CDR3 sequences; roughly 15% of these occur just once. Over 10% of the sample belongs to the ten largest clones. Specimen: PBMCs from the stem cell graft donor, collected from the stem cell graft. The receptors stem from a human donor who donated a stem cell graft to a child with acute lymphoblastic leukemia.

This clonotype appeared many times. V usage is TRBV6-2 or TRBV6-3 and J usage is TRBJ2-3; no reliable D call. Germline assignment: CDR1 MNHEY and CDR2 SVGEGT. V was trimmed by 8 bases and J by 1 base, leaving 10 bases between them. The CDR3 totals 13 residues. CDR3 sequence: CASPPPGTDTQYF. CDR3 nucleotides: TGTGCCAGCCCCCCTCCTGGCACAGATACGCAGTATTTT.

This clonotype was counted many times. One junction end does not reproduce the germline sequence, and a read error may be involved. The gene calls are TRBV11-2 and TRBJ2-1, with TRBD2 identical over 11 bases. In germline, CDR1 is SGHAT, CDR2 FQNNGV. There are 12 residues in the CDR3. The CDR3 DNA reads as TGTGCCAGCAGCTCCCTTAGCGGGAGGGCCCTCTTC. Amino acid sequence: CASSSLSGRALF.

This clonotype has ten or more counts. The CDR3 sequence is CASSFIPGRETQYF. CDR3 DNA sequence: TGCGCCAGCAGCTTTATTCCCGGGCGAGAGACCCAGTACTTC. This chain uses TRBV5-1 with TRBJ2-5; D not resolved. The CDR3 consists of 14 residues. Germline loops: CDR1 SGHRS, CDR2 YFSETQ. Trimming took off 2 bases at V and 4 bases at J, with 12 bases between the two ends.

The table lists this clonotype with many counts. CDR3 residues: CASSETDLAKNIQYF. CDR3 nucleotide sequence: TGTGCCAGCAGTGAGACGGACCTCGCCAAAAACATTCAGTACTTC. The chain is built from TRBV12-3 or TRBV12-4 and TRBJ2-4; D not resolved. V dropped 5 bases and J dropped 1 base, with 12 bases sitting between them. The length of the CDR3 is 15 residues.

The chain recombines TRBV27 with TRBJ2-3; D uncertain. Germline V gene sequence: CDR1 MNHEY, CDR2 SMNVEV (reference sequence). Trimming cost V 3 bases and J 1 base, with 8 bases left between them. The CDR3 spans 14 residues. In DNA, the CDR3 is TGTGCCAGCAGTTTGTTCGGAGGCACAGATACGCAGTATTTT. It encodes CASSLFGGTDTQYF.

This clonotype was seen only a few times. This chain connects TRBV5-1 to TRBJ2-7; D is perhaps TRBD1 or TRBD2 (5 bases each). Germline V gives CDR1 SGHRS, CDR2 YFSETQ. This CDR3 region has 16 residues. V shed 0 bases and J shed 0 bases, with 13 bases lying between them. CDR3 sequence (DNA): TGCGCCAGCAGCTTGGCCGAGGGGCCGGTCTCCTACGAGCAGTACTTC. This sequence encodes CASSLAEGPVSYEQYF.

Concerning this clonotype: A much larger clone is a single base away; this may be a read error. The V and J genes are TRBV20-1 and TRBJ2-7, with 8 bases fitting TRBD2. The V and J ends lost 2 bases and 6 bases, in that order; junction bases with no gene match: 9. The CDR3 length is 14 residues. Germline V gives CDR1 DFQATT, CDR2 SNEGSKA (reference sequence). CDR3 amino acids: CSARSPSGPCEQYF. The CDR3 DNA follows: TGCAGTGCTAGATCTCCTAGCGGGCCGTGCGAGCAGTACTTC.

This clonotype was recorded once. The V call is TRBV7-8, the J call TRBJ2-7; D is undetermined. CDR3 length: 16 amino acids. Germline V gene data show CDR1 as SGHVS and CDR2 as FQNEAQ. V lost 1 base and J lost 3, with 16 bases in between. The CDR3 sequence is CASSLGTPGDGYEQYF. The CDR3 region has the DNA TGTGCCAGCAGCTTAGGAACACCGGGCGATGGCTACGAGCAGTACTTC.

There are many counts of this clonotype. This chain uses TRBV11-1 with TRBJ2-1, with TRBD2 matching over 9 bases. The V gene end was trimmed by 1 base and the J gene end by 1 base; junction bases not matched to a gene: 8. The germline CDR1 and CDR2 sequences are SGHAT and FQDESV (reference sequence). The CDR3 length is 18 residues. The CDR3 DNA follows: TGTGCCAGCAGCTTAGATCTTAGCGGGAGTTTGTCCTACAATGAGCAGTTCTTC. This gives the protein CASSLDLSGSLSYNEQFF.

This clonotype was counted at least ten times. The rearrangement links TRBV12-3 or TRBV12-4 to TRBJ2-2, with 9 bases fitting TRBD2. CDR3 length: 16 amino acids. The V segment lost 5 bases and the J segment 8 bases; nucleotides outside the gene matches: 12. The CDR3 DNA sequence: TGTGCCAGCAGTAGAGGCATTAGCGGGAGAGGTGGGGAGCTGTTTTTT. This translates into CASSRGISGRGGELFF.

This clonotype was seen ten or more times. V and J are TRBV10-2 and TRBJ2-7; D is perhaps TRBD1 (6 bases). The germline V and J ends were trimmed by 5 bases and 3 bases, with 11 bases remaining between them. CDR3 length: 13 amino acids. Germline CDR1 and CDR2: WSHSY and SAAADI. CDR3 nucleotide sequence: TGCGCCAGCAGTACGACAGGCCTCTACGAGCAGTACTTC. Protein sequence: CASSTTGLYEQYF.

This clonotype was recorded at least ten times. This chain uses TRBV27 with TRBJ2-1, with D tentatively TRBD2 (6 bases). V was shortened by 0 bases and J by 2 bases, with 8 bases between the two germline ends. This CDR3 has 15 amino acids. CDR1 MNHEY and CDR2 SMNVEV come from the germline V gene (reference sequence). CDR3: CASSLSGGAYNEQFF. Written as DNA, the CDR3 is TGTGCCAGCAGTTTATCCGGAGGGGCCTACAATGAGCAGTTCTTC.

The chain recombines TRBV2 with TRBJ2-2, with D uncertain. Germline CDR1 SNHLY, CDR2 FYNNEI. The CDR3 runs 14 residues. V lost 0 bases and J 7 bases, leaving 9 bases between the germline ends. The CDR3, as DNA: TGTGCCAGCAGTGAAGCGCTTCGCGTCGGGGAGCTGTTTTTT. Protein sequence: CASSEALRVGELFF.

This clonotype was counted only a few times. The chain links TRBV10-3 to TRBJ1-1; TRBD1 might be the D (5 bases). The CDR3 extends over 13 amino acids. V lost 3 bases to trimming and J lost 3 bases, with 8 bases between them. From germline, CDR1 is ENHRY and CDR2 SYGVKD. CDR3 DNA sequence: TGTGCCATCAGTGAAGTGGGGGACACTGAAGCTTTCTTT. Its translation: CAISEVGDTEAFF.

This clonotype was counted many times. The chain joins TRBV28 to TRBJ1-1; D is unresolved. CDR1 MDHEN and CDR2 SYDVKM come from the germline V gene. Trimming stripped 7 bases from V and 4 bases from J, with 16 bases between. The CDR3 is made up of 14 amino acids. CDR3 in DNA: TGTGCCAGCACCTTCCCCGCCCGGGGCACTGAAGCTTTCTTT. Its protein is CASTFPARGTEAFF.

This clonotype was observed a handful of times. J is TRBJ2-4 and V is TRBV30; weak D call: TRBD2 (6 bases). Trimming took 1 base from V and 0 from J, leaving 7 bases between them. Germline V gene data show CDR1 as GTSNPN and CDR2 as SVGIG (reference sequence). This CDR3 is built from 14 residues. Written as DNA, the CDR3 is TGTGCCTGGAGTGGCGGGGCAGCCAAAAACATTCAGTACTTC. Translated: CAWSGGAAKNIQYF.

This clonotype was observed at least ten times. J is TRBJ1-2 and V is TRBV12-3 or TRBV12-4; TRBD1 agrees at 7 bases. With V trimmed by 7 bases and J by 7 bases, 6 bases remained unmatched. CDR3 length: 12 amino acids. CDR3 protein: CASTLDRRGYTF. CDR3 DNA sequence: TGTGCCAGCACCCTGGACAGGCGTGGCTACACCTTC.

This clonotype was counted many times. The chain links TRBV5-1 to TRBJ1-1, with a weak D call TRBD1 (5 bases). Germline V gene sequence: CDR1 SGHRS, CDR2 YFSETQ. This CDR3 has 14 amino acids. The V and J ends lost 4 bases and 0 bases respectively, with 10 bases between them. The CDR3 loop is CASSRDSLNTEAFF. In nucleotides, the CDR3 is TGCGCCAGCAGCCGCGACAGCCTGAACACTGAAGCTTTCTTT.

As for this clonotype: This may come from a read error, since a much larger clone is one base off. The chain uses TRBV27 and TRBJ2-7, with 7 bases fitting TRBD1. The V gene end was trimmed by 7 bases and the J gene end by 5 bases; junction bases not matched to a gene: 11. The CDR3 runs 14 residues. Per the germline V gene, CDR1 is MNHEY and CDR2 is SMNVEV (reference sequence). The CDR3 DNA is TGTGCCAGCATTTTCTTAAAGGGGGCTAACGAGCAGTACTTC. Translated, it gives CASIFLKGANEQYF.

The chain employs TRBV9 and TRBJ2-7, with 8 bases fitting TRBD1. J lost 2 bases, V lost 2 bases, and 3 bases had no gene match. This CDR3 has 14 residues. The germline V gene encodes CDR1 SGDLS and CDR2 YYNGEE. DNA of the CDR3: TGTGCCAGCAGCGTGGGACAGGCGACCTACGAGCAGTACTTC. It specifies CASSVGQATYEQYF.

This clonotype appeared a few times. Its ends do not fully match the called genes, so a read error is possible. V and J are TRBV7-7 and TRBJ2-3, with D perhaps being TRBD1 or TRBD2 (6 bases each). CDR1 is SSHAT and CDR2 is FNYEAQ in the germline V gene (reference sequence). This CDR3 spans 16 amino acids. Written as DNA, the CDR3 is TGTGCTAGCAGCCACGACTTAGCGGACAGTACAGATACGCAGTATTTT. Its protein is CASSHDLADSTDTQYF.

This clonotype was seen more than once but under ten times. The chain joins TRBV5-1 to TRBJ1-1, with a tentative D call TRBD1 (5 bases). The CDR3 sequence is 14 residues long. CDR1 and CDR2 from the germline V gene are SGHRS and YFSETQ. With 4 bases removed from V and 1 base from J, the gap between germline ends came to 11 bases. The CDR3 bases are TGCGCCAGCAGCGCCTATGGGACGAACACTGAAGCTTTCTTT. Translated, it gives CASSAYGTNTEAFF.

This clonotype was detected many times. V usage is TRBV20-1 and J usage is TRBJ1-2, with TRBD1 matching 9 bases. The CDR3 runs to 14 residues. Germline V gene data show CDR1 as DFQATT and CDR2 as SNEGSKA (reference sequence). Trimming took 6 bases from V and 5 from J; bases not matched to a gene: 10. The CDR3: CSAMPIDRGYGYTF. CDR3 bases: TGCAGTGCCATGCCAATCGACAGGGGGTATGGCTACACCTTC.

This clonotype was recorded at least ten times. The chain combines TRBV29-1 with TRBJ2-3; 7 nucleotides match TRBD2. Germline-derived CDR1 and CDR2 are SQVTM and ANQGSEA. This CDR3 contains 11 residues. V gave up 7 bases and J gave up 4 bases; unmatched junction bases: 2. Here the CDR3 DNA reads TGCAGCGGCGGGAGAGCAGATACGCAGTATTTT. This codes for CSGGRADTQYF.

Ten or more counts support this clonotype. This chain connects TRBV10-3 to TRBJ2-7, with D uncertain. Trimming left V 0 bases short and J 2 bases short, with 11 bases between. The CDR3 extends over 15 amino acids. From germline, CDR1 is ENHRY and CDR2 SYGVKD. The DNA for the CDR3 is TGTGCCATCAGTGAGTCGGCAAACACCGCCTACGAGCAGTACTTC. Encoded protein: CAISESANTAYEQYF.

This clonotype was counted at least ten times. V gene TRBV12-3 or TRBV12-4 combines with J gene TRBJ2-2; D perhaps matches TRBD1 (5 bases). The CDR3 has 14 amino acids. V was cut by 6 bases and J by 0 bases, with 8 bases left in between. The CDR3 spells CASRQVPNTGELFF. The CDR3 coding sequence is TGTGCCAGCAGACAGGTTCCGAACACCGGGGAGCTGTTTTTT.

Concerning this clonotype itself: A much larger clone differs by one base, so this may be a read error. J is TRBJ2-5 and V is TRBV12-3 or TRBV12-4, with 8 bases fitting TRBD1. The CDR3 loop spans 16 amino acids. The CDR3 coding sequence is TGTGCCAGCAGTATAACCGGGACAGGCTACCAAGAGACCGAGTACTTC. It codes for CASSITGTGYQETEYF.

The chain carries TRBV11-1 and TRBJ2-5, with 11 bases fitting TRBD2. The V segment lost 4 bases and the J segment 2 bases; nucleotides outside the gene matches: 12. Germline V gene data show CDR1 as SGHAT and CDR2 as FQDESV (reference sequence). There are 18 residues in the CDR3. DNA for the CDR3: TGTGCCAGCAGCTCTAAGAAAAGACTAGCGGGGATTCAAGAGACCCAGTACTTC. Its translation: CASSSKKRLAGIQETQYF.

This clonotype occurred many times. The chain combines TRBV5-4 with TRBJ2-7; the match to TRBD1 covers 7 bases. J lost 5 bases, V lost 0 bases, and 11 bases had no gene match. The CDR3 runs 16 residues. Germline CDR1 reads SGHNT; CDR2 reads YYREEE (reference sequence). DNA of the CDR3: TGTGCCAGCAGCTTGGGCTCCGGGGACAGTAGGCACGAGCAGTACTTC. Its protein is CASSLGSGDSRHEQYF.

This clonotype showed up many times. The V and J genes are TRBV29-1 and TRBJ1-2, with 8 bases aligning to TRBD1. Germline assignment: CDR1 SQVTM and CDR2 ANQGSEA. CDR3 length: 13 amino acids. J gave up 2 bases and V 5 bases, and 4 bases lay outside the gene matches. DNA of the CDR3: TGCAGCGTTTATACAGGGGGGAACTATGGCTACACCTTC. Encoded protein: CSVYTGGNYGYTF.

The chain uses TRBV7-8 and TRBJ2-2; tentative D call: TRBD2 (5 bases). Trimming took 6 bases from V and 0 from J, leaving 8 bases between them. Germline loops: CDR1 SGHVS, CDR2 FQNEAQ. The CDR3 extends over 14 amino acids. The CDR3 sequence is CASRWTANTGELFF. In nucleotides, the CDR3 is TGTGCCAGCAGGTGGACTGCGAACACCGGGGAGCTGTTTTTT.

This clonotype was recorded at least ten times. J is TRBJ1-1 and V is TRBV28, with D uncertain. The V end lost 5 bases, the J end lost 4 bases, and 8 bases lay between the germline ends. The CDR3 covers 12 residues. Germline loops: CDR1 MDHEN, CDR2 SYDVKM. For the CDR3, the DNA is TGTGCCAGCAGTCGGGGTGGCACTGAAGCTTTCTTT. Translated, it gives CASSRGGTEAFF.